This T cell receptor beta chain was documented in a study of blood T cell repertoires in COVID-19. The wider study: Some COVID-19 samples were acute and others convalescent; all came from the United States, Italy and Spain.

Clones were read by immunoSEQ multiplex PCR, and TCRdb kept only the in-frame ones, dropping some. The sample has 250,000 or so clones; 75% to 90% are singletons. In germline, CDR1 is SEHNR, CDR2 FQNEAQ (reference sequence). Trimming took off 4 bases at V and 4 bases at J, with 11 bases between the two ends. The CDR3 runs 14 residues. Clinical history as reported by participants underpinned cohort assignment. The chain combines TRBV7-9 with TRBJ1-5, with D tentatively TRBD1 (5 bases). The receptor's source is a woman aged 25 to 39 who had been exposed to COVID-19. The material sequenced was PBMCs or T cells enriched from blood (not recorded which). CDR3 residues: CASSSRDSNQPQHF. CDR3 bases: TGTGCCAGCAGCTCCCGGGACTCAAATCAGCCCCAGCATTTT.